This TCR beta chain stems from a study of beta chain features in type 1 diabetes. Findings and limits, study-wide: Significant though moderate, a shortening of TCRB CDR3s appeared in all four CD4+ subsets of Type 1 diabetes patients.

This clone has a handful of counts. Its matching antigen is unknown. The V end lost 3 bases, the J end lost 1 base, and 21 bases lay between the germline ends. The CDR3 runs 18 residues. Germline assignment: CDR1 MGHDK and CDR2 SYGVNS. Investigators reverse transcribed all isolated RNA, so they sequenced expressed TCRB transcripts. Clones were read by immunoSEQ multiplex PCR, and TCRdb kept only the in-frame ones, dropping some. This table has 630,000 or so clones, about 14% appearing once. Material for sequencing was naive CD4+ T cells from blood. The sequence derives from a man aged 18 to 30 with type 1 diabetes. This sequence joins TRBV25-1 and TRBJ2-5; no clear D. DNA for the CDR3: TGTGCCAGCAGTGATGCGGAAGTGTTGGGTGCCTTCCAAGAGACCCAGTACTTC. Amino acid sequence: CASSDAEVLGAFQETQYF.